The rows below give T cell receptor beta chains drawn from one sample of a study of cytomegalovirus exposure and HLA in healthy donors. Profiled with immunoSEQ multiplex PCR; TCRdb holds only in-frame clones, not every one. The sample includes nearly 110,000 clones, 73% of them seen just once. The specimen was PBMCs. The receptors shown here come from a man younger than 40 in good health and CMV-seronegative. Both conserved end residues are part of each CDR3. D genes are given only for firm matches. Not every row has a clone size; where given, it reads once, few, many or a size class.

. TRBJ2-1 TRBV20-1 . CSARDSHEQFF TGCAGTGCTAGAGATTCTCATGAGCAGTTCTTC
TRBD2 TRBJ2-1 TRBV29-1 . CSVPPSGSYNEQFF TGCAGCGTTCCACCTAGCGGATCCTACAATGAGCAGTTCTTC
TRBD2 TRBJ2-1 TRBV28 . CASSPHFSGGGHEQFF TGTGCCAGCAGTCCCCATTTTAGCGGGGGGGGTCATGAGCAGTTCTTC
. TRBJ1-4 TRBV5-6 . CASSLTGSSNEKLFF TGTGCCAGCAGTTTGACCGGGTCCTCTAATGAAAAACTGTTTTTT
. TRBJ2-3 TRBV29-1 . CSVEVSQGTDTQYF TGCAGCGTTGAAGTTAGTCAGGGTACAGATACGCAGTATTTT
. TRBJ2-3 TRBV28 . CASTYQGTDTQYF TGTGCCTCAACCTATCAGGGTACAGATACGCAGTATTTT
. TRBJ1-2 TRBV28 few CASSPGSLLDYTF TGTGCCAGCAGTCCCGGGTCCCTTCTGGACTACACCTTC
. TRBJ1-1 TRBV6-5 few CASSATGEGNTEAFF TGTGCCAGCAGTGCAACGGGAGAGGGGAACACTGAAGCTTTCTTT
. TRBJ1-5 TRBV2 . CASSVSGNQPQHF TGTGCCAGCAGTGTATCCGGGAATCAGCCCCAGCATTTT
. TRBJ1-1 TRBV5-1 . CASSLLSGAEAFF TGCGCCAGCAGCTTGTTGTCAGGGGCTGAAGCTTTCTTT
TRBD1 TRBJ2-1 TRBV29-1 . CSADRGISSYNEQFF TGCAGTGCCGACAGGGGCATAAGCTCCTACAATGAGCAGTTCTTC
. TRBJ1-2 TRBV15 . CATSRAGQRSSPHYGYTF TGTGCCACCAGCAGAGCCGGACAGCGAAGTTCCCCCCACTATGGCTACACCTTC
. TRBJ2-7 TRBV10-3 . CAISGTGRDYEQYF TGTGCCATCAGTGGAACAGGGCGCGACTACGAGCAGTACTTC
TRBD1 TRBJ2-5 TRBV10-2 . CASSRSGGGETQYF TGCGCCAGCAGTCGGTCAGGGGGCGGGGAGACCCAGTACTTC
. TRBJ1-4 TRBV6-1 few CASSEEHGADEKLFF TGTGCCAGCAGTGAAGAACATGGGGCGGATGAAAAACTGTTTTTT
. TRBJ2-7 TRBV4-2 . CASSQDIFQGGYEQYF TGTGCCAGCAGCCAAGATATATTCCAGGGAGGCTACGAGCAGTACTTC